These 16 T cell receptor beta chains were all obtained from the same sample, sequenced in a study of T cell responses to AZD1222 COVID-19 vaccine. The method was immunoSEQ multiplex PCR; TCRdb's version includes in-frame clones alone and lacks a portion of them. Of some 100,000 clones in the sample, about 90% were seen once. The starting material was peripheral blood, obtained on day 0 of AZD1222 vaccination. These receptors all stem from an adult in good health.

In DNA form, the CDR3 reads TGTGCCAGCAGCCAAGAGCCGGTCTCCTACAATGAGCAGTTCTTC. Translation: CASSQEPVSYNEQFF. The J gene is TRBJ2-1, the V gene TRBV3-1 (or the pseudogene TRBV3-2); D not resolved. The germline V gene encodes CDR1 LGHDT and CDR2 YNNKEL (reference sequence). This CDR3 has 15 amino acids. V was pared by 0 bases and J by 0 bases, with 6 bases between.

The rearrangement uses TRBV27 and TRBJ1-1; D gene uncertain. The germline V and J ends were trimmed by 2 bases and 6 bases, with 13 bases remaining between them. The germline gives CDR1 MNHEY, CDR2 SMNVEV (reference sequence). There are 14 residues in the CDR3. CDR3 sequence reads: CASSLIGPEAEAFF. The DNA for the CDR3 is TGTGCCAGCAGTTTAATAGGGCCCGAGGCTGAAGCTTTCTTT.

The CDR3 loop reads CASSFGTSGGEQFF. CDR3 DNA sequence: TGCGCCAGCAGCTTTGGGACTAGCGGGGGCGAGCAGTTCTTC. The chain recombines TRBV5-1 with TRBJ2-1; 14 bases fit TRBD2. The CDR3 totals 14 residues. The trim removed 2 bases at V and 10 bases at J, leaving 2 bases unmatched. Germline V gene sequence: CDR1 SGHRS, CDR2 YFSETQ.

The chain carries TRBV6-5 and TRBJ2-6, with no clear D. Trimming stripped 0 bases from V and 4 bases from J, with 10 bases between. CDR1 MNHEY and CDR2 SVGAGI come from the germline V gene. There are 16 residues in the CDR3. In nucleotides, the CDR3 is TGTGCCAGCAGTTACTCGAGGTTTACAGGGGCCAACGTCCTGACTTTC. Protein sequence: CASSYSRFTGANVLTF.

This clone was observed a single time. CDR3 DNA: TGTGCCAGCTCACCACGAATACAGGGGCATACTGAAGCTTTCTTT. Amino acid sequence: CASSPRIQGHTEAFF. The rearrangement uses TRBV18 and TRBJ1-1, with 7 nucleotides matching TRBD1. J lost 5 bases, V lost 1 base, and 7 bases had no gene match. CDR1 is KGHSH and CDR2 is LQKENI in the germline V gene. The CDR3 contains 15 residues.

This clone came up once. The DNA for the CDR3 is TGTGCCAGCAGCCAAGGACTAGCATTTACAGATACGCAGTATTTT. Translating it yields CASSQGLAFTDTQYF. The genes are TRBV3-1 (or the pseudogene TRBV3-2) and TRBJ2-3; 7 nucleotides line up with TRBD2. The CDR3 sequence is 15 residues long. J gave up 3 bases and V 1 base, and 4 bases lay outside the gene matches. Germline V gives CDR1 LGHDT, CDR2 YNNKEL (reference sequence).

V and J are TRBV7-2 and TRBJ2-1, with TRBD2 as a possible D gene (6 bases). V was trimmed by 3 bases and J by 10 bases, leaving 7 bases between them. CDR3 length: 11 residues. The germline CDR1 and CDR2 sequences are SGHTA and FQGNSA. The CDR3 region is CASSFREEQFF. Here the CDR3 DNA reads TGTGCCAGCAGCTTCCGGGAGGAGCAGTTCTTC.

The chain joins TRBV6-2 or TRBV6-3 to TRBJ2-7; no firm D call. V lost 6 bases and J 5 bases, leaving 11 bases between the germline ends. CDR3 length: 12 residues. From germline, CDR1 is MNHEY and CDR2 SVGEGT. The CDR3 loop reads CASSPQGDEQYF. The CDR3 nucleotides are TGTGCCAGCAGCCCCCAAGGCGACGAGCAGTACTTC.

V is TRBV28 and J is TRBJ1-1, with TRBD1 identical over 8 bases. Losses at the gene ends were 8 bases for V and 5 bases for J; bases not matched to a gene: 7. Germline lookup yields CDR1 MDHEN and CDR2 SYDVKM. CDR3 length: 13 amino acids. CDR3 coding DNA: TGTGCCAGCTTGGACAGGGAGAGTACTGAAGCTTTCTTT. It yields the protein CASLDRESTEAFF.

This rearrangement joins TRBV6-2 or TRBV6-3 to TRBJ2-7; D call uncertain. The CDR3 spans 11 residues. V lost 0 bases to trimming and J lost 7 bases, with 4 bases between them. Per germline, CDR1 MNHEY and CDR2 SVGEGT. In DNA, the CDR3 is TGTGCCAGCAGTTACTCAAAGGAGCAGTACTTC. The encoded protein is CASSYSKEQYF.

This chain uses TRBV5-1 with TRBJ2-1; no clear D gene. V gave up 4 bases and J gave up 5 bases, with 13 bases separating them. The CDR3 spans 14 residues. CDR1 and CDR2 (germline): SGHRS, YFSETQ. In DNA form, the CDR3 reads TGCGCCAGCAGCAAGCAGGCGTCAAACAATGAGCAGTTCTTC. Amino acid sequence: CASSKQASNNEQFF.

The CDR3, as DNA: TGTGCCAGTAACCGGGACCTCGCGGCCTATAATTCACCCCTCCACTTT. This translates into CASNRDLAAYNSPLHF. The chain employs TRBV19 and TRBJ1-6; D might be TRBD1 (5 bases). CDR1 LNHDA and CDR2 SQIVND come from the germline V gene (reference sequence). This CDR3 spans 16 amino acids. V was pared by 7 bases and J by 2 bases, with 15 bases between.

The chain has TRBV11-2 and TRBJ2-1; a possible D gene is TRBD2 (6 bases). The CDR3 covers 12 residues. The germline V gene encodes CDR1 SGHAT and CDR2 FQNNGV. V gave up 3 bases and J gave up 13 bases, with 13 bases separating them. The CDR3 here is CASSFSGEEQFF. The DNA of the CDR3 is TGTGCCAGCAGCTTCTCGGGAGAGGAACAGTTCTTC.

CDR3 region: CASTQRDSGNTIYF. DNA for the CDR3: TGTGCCAGCACCCAAAGGGACTCTGGAAACACCATATATTTT. The chain has TRBV28 and TRBJ1-3; D is undetermined. Trimming cost V 7 bases and J 0 bases, with 10 bases left between them. The CDR3 sequence is 14 residues long. The germline CDR1 and CDR2 sequences are MDHEN and SYDVKM.

This clone was seen only once. The CDR3 sequence: CASSQGPLSGPEGWHF. Here the CDR3 DNA reads TGCGCCAGCAGCCAAGGACCGCTTTCAGGCCCAGAGGGTTGGCATTTT. This rearrangement joins TRBV4-1 to TRBJ1-5; unclear D gene. The CDR3 is 16 residues long. Trimming removed 1 base from V and 15 bases from J, with 25 bases in between. From germline, CDR1 is MGHRA and CDR2 YSYEKL.

The gene calls are TRBV3-1 (or the pseudogene TRBV3-2) and TRBJ2-2, with D tentatively TRBD2 (5 bases). CDR3 length equals 12 residues. The V gene's germline CDR1 is LGHDT and CDR2 YNNKEL (reference sequence). Trimming took off 6 bases at V and 4 bases at J, with 6 bases between the two ends. CDR3 coding DNA: TGTGCCAGCAGTACTAGCACCGGGGAGCTGTTTTTT. Encoded protein: CASSTSTGELFF.